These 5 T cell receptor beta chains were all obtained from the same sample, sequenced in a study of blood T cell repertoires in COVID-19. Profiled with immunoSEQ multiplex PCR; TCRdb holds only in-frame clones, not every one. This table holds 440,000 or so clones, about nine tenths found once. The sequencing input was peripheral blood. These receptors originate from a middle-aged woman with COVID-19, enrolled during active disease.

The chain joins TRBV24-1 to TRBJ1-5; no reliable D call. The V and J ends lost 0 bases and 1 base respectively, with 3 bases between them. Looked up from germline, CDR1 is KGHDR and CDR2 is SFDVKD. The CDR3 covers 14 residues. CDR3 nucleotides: TGTGCCACCAGTGATTTGCGGAGCAATCAGCCCCAGCATTTT. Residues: CATSDLRSNQPQHF.

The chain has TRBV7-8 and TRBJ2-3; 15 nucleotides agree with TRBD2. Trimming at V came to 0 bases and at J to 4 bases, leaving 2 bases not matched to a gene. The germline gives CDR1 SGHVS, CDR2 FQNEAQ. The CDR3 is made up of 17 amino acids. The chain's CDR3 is CASSLARTSGRADTQYF. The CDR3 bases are TGTGCCAGCAGCTTAGCGAGGACTAGCGGGAGGGCAGATACGCAGTATTTT.

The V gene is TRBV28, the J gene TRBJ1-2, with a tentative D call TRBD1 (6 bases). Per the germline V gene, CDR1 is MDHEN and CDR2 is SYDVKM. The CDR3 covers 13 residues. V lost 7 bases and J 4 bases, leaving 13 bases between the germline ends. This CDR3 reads CASTSTGFYGYTF. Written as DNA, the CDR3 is TGTGCCAGCACCTCTACAGGGTTCTATGGCTACACCTTC.

CDR3: CAISVRQADYNEQFF. The CDR3 DNA reads as TGTGCCATCAGTGTTCGTCAGGCCGATTACAATGAGCAGTTCTTC. This sequence joins TRBV10-3 and TRBJ2-1; D ambiguous. This CDR3 has 15 amino acids. Looked up from germline, CDR1 is ENHRY and CDR2 is SYGVKD. Trimming took off 4 bases at V and 4 bases at J, with 14 bases between the two ends.

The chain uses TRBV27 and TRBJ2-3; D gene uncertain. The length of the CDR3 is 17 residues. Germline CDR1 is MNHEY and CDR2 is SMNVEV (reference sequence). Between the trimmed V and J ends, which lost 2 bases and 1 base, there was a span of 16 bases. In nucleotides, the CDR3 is TGTGCCAGCAGTTTACTCGGGTTGGGTACGGGCACAGATACGCAGTATTTT. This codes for CASSLLGLGTGTDTQYF.